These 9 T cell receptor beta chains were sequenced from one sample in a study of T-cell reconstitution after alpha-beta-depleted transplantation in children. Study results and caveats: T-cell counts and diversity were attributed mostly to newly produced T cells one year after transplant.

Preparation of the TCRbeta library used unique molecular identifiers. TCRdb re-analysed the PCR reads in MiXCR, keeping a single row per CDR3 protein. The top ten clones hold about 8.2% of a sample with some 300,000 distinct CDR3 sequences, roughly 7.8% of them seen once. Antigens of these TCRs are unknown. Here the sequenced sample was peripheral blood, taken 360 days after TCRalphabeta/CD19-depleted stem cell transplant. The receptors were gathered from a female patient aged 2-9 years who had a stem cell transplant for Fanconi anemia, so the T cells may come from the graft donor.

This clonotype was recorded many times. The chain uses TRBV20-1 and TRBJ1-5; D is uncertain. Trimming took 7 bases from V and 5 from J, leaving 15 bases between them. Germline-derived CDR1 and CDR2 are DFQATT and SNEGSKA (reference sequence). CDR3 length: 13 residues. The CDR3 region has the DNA TGCAGTGTGTCAACCGGTGTCGATCAGCCCCAGCATTTT. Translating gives CSVSTGVDQPQHF.

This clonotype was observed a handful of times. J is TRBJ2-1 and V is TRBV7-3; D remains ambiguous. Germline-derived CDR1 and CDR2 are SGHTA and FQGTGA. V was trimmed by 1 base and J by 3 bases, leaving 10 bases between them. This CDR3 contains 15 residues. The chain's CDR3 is CASSLKVAVYNEQFF. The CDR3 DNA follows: TGTGCCAGCAGCTTAAAGGTCGCGGTCTACAATGAGCAGTTCTTC.

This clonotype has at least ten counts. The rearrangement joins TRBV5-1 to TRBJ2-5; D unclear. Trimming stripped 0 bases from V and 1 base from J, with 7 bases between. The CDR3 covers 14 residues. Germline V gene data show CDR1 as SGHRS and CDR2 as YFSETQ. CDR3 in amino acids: CASSLVAVQETQYF. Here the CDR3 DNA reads TGCGCCAGCAGCTTGGTCGCAGTCCAAGAGACCCAGTACTTC.

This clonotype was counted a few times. In DNA form, the CDR3 reads TGTGCCAGCAGGACGCCGAACACTGAAGCTTTCTTT. Its protein product is CASRTPNTEAFF. V usage is TRBV6-2 or TRBV6-3 and J usage is TRBJ1-1; D is undetermined. Trimming stripped 6 bases from V and 1 base from J, with 6 bases between. CDR1 is MNHEY and CDR2 is SVGEGT in the germline V gene. The CDR3 extends over 12 amino acids.

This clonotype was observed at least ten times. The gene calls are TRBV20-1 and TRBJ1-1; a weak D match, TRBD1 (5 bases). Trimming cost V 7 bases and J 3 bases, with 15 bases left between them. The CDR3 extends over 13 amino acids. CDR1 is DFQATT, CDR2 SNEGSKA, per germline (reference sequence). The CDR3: CSVGRWGDTEAFF. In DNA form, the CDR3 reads TGCAGTGTGGGGAGATGGGGGGACACTGAAGCTTTCTTT.

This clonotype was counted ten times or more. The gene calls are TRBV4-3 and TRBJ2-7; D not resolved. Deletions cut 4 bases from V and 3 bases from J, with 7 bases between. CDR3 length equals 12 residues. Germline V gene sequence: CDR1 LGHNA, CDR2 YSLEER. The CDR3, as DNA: TGCGCCAGCAGCCTGGGCGTCTACGAGCAGTACGTC. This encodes CASSLGVYEQYV.

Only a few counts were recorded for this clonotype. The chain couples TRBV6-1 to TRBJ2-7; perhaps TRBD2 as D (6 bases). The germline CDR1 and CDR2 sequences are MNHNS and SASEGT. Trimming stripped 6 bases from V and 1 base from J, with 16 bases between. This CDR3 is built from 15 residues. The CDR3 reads CASRDNRDLSYEQYF. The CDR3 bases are TGTGCCAGCAGGGATAACCGGGACTTATCCTACGAGCAGTACTTC.

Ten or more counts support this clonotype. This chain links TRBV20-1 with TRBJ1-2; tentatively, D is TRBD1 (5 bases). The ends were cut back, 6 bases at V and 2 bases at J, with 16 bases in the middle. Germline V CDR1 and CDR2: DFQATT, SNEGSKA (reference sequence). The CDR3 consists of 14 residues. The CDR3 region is CSAPTGLTNYGYTF. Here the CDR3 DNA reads TGCAGTGCCCCTACGGGACTAACCAACTATGGCTACACCTTC.

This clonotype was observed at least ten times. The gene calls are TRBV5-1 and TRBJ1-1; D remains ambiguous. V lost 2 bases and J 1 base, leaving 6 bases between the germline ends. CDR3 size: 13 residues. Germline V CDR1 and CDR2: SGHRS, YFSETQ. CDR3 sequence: CASSLGPNTEAFF. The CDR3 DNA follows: TGCGCCAGCAGCTTAGGCCCGAACACTGAAGCTTTCTTT.